Presented here are 18 T cell receptor beta chains from one specimen sequenced in a study of blood T cell repertoires in COVID-19. This table comes from immunoSEQ multiplex PCR, and its TCRdb copy is limited to in-frame clones, with some not included. The sample has about 130,000 clones; around 79% are singletons. Sequencing was carried out using peripheral blood. The source is a woman in her 70s with COVID-19, enrolled during active disease.

The rearrangement links TRBV7-6 to TRBJ1-1; D perhaps matches TRBD1 (5 bases). The CDR3 is made up of 13 amino acids. Germline V CDR1 and CDR2: SGHVS, FNYEAQ. Trimming removed 5 bases from V and 1 base from J, with 8 bases in between. CDR3 DNA sequence: TGTGCCAGCAGCCTAGACAGGAACACTGAAGCTTTCTTT. The encoded protein is CASSLDRNTEAFF.

The genes are TRBV5-4 and TRBJ1-1; tentative D call: TRBD1 (5 bases). V was trimmed by 1 base and J by 6 bases, leaving 10 bases between them. Germline values: CDR1 SGHNT, CDR2 YYREEE (reference sequence). The CDR3 loop spans 13 amino acids. CDR3: CASSLPGVAEAFF. CDR3 bases: TGTGCCAGCAGCTTGCCGGGGGTTGCTGAAGCTTTCTTT.

V usage is TRBV21-1 and J usage is TRBJ2-2; the table names TRBD1, a call not compared with the DNA. TRBV21-1 is reported as a pseudogene. This CDR3 comprises 13 residues. The CDR3 protein is CASSKGLTGELFF. CDR3 DNA sequence: TGTGCCAGCAGCAAAGGGCTCACCGGGGAGCTGTTTTTT.

The table lists this clone with many counts. The rearrangement joins TRBV6-6 to TRBJ2-3; 7 nucleotides match TRBD1. Trimming removed 2 bases from V and 2 bases from J; junction bases left unmatched: 4. The CDR3 covers 15 residues. Per germline, CDR1 MNHNY and CDR2 SVGAGI (reference sequence). The CDR3 is CASSYQGQITDTQYF. In nucleotides, the CDR3 is TGTGCCAGCAGTTACCAGGGACAGATCACAGATACGCAGTATTTT.

The gene calls are TRBV11-2 and TRBJ1-1, with TRBD1 identical over 7 bases. Looked up from germline, CDR1 is SGHAT and CDR2 is FQNNGV. Trimming at V came to 5 bases and at J to 1 base, leaving 4 bases not matched to a gene. The CDR3 spans 14 residues. The CDR3 region is CASSLYRGNTEAFF. For the CDR3, the DNA is TGTGCCAGCAGCCTTTACAGGGGGAACACTGAAGCTTTCTTT.

As regards this clone: The junction departs from the called germline gene at one end, perhaps through a read error. The chain recombines TRBV6-1 with TRBJ1-2; 7 bases agree with TRBD1. The CDR3 runs to 13 residues. CDR1 is MNHNS and CDR2 is SASEGT in the germline V gene. The CDR3 DNA reads TGTGCCAGCAGGGAAGGACAGGCCTATGGCTACACCTTC. Residues: CASREGQAYGYTF.

This chain connects TRBV3-1 (or the pseudogene TRBV3-2) to TRBJ2-4, with D possibly being TRBD1 (6 bases). Between the trimmed V and J ends, which lost 1 base and 6 bases, there was a span of 16 bases. CDR1 is LGHDT and CDR2 is YNNKEL in the germline V gene (reference sequence). CDR3 size: 16 residues. The CDR3 nucleotides are TGTGCCAGCAGCCAAGTAAGGGACAAAAGGTTAAACATTCAGTACTTC. Residues: CASSQVRDKRLNIQYF.

The chain combines TRBV7-2 with TRBJ2-6; possible D gene TRBD1, 5 bases. CDR3 length: 15 amino acids. Trimming took 3 bases from V and 2 from J, leaving 8 bases between them. CDR1 SGHTA and CDR2 FQGNSA come from the germline V gene. Here the CDR3 reads CASSLAGTGANVLTF. CDR3 bases: TGTGCCAGCAGCTTGGCAGGGACTGGGGCCAACGTCCTGACTTTC.

The J gene is TRBJ2-2, the V gene TRBV12-5; a weak D match, TRBD2 (5 bases). V dropped 0 bases and J dropped 0 bases, with 11 bases sitting between them. CDR3 size: 17 residues. Per the germline V gene, CDR1 is LGHNT and CDR2 is FRNRAP. The CDR3 sequence: CASGLVLDGTNTGELFF. CDR3 DNA sequence: TGTGCTAGTGGTTTGGTACTGGACGGGACGAACACCGGGGAGCTGTTTTTT.

This chain uses TRBV18 with TRBJ2-7, with 14 bases that match TRBD2. CDR3 length equals 17 residues. The V gene's germline CDR1 is KGHSH and CDR2 LQKENI. V gave up 1 base and J gave up 5 bases; unmatched junction bases: 7. CDR3 sequence (DNA): TGTGCCAGCTCACCACTGGGACTAGCGGGAGCTAATGACGAGCAGTACTTC. It is translated as CASSPLGLAGANDEQYF.

The chain is built from TRBV7-9 and TRBJ1-2; D may be TRBD1 (5 bases). Germline V gives CDR1 SEHNR, CDR2 FQNEAQ (reference sequence). The length of the CDR3 is 13 residues. Trimming removed 5 bases at V and 8 bases at J, with 15 bases between. The CDR3 region is CASSPTGGTGYTF. CDR3 sequence (DNA): TGTGCCAGCAGCCCCACGGGGGGGACCGGCTACACCTTC.

The rearrangement links TRBV7-9 to TRBJ2-3; D is perhaps TRBD1 (5 bases). The CDR3 has 13 amino acids. The germline V gene has CDR1 SEHNR and CDR2 FQNEAQ (reference sequence). The V end was cut by 5 bases, the J end by 4 bases, with 10 bases between. The CDR3 is CASSKGLSDTQYF. The CDR3 DNA follows: TGTGCCAGCAGCAAGGGGCTCTCAGATACGCAGTATTTT.

V is TRBV6-1 and J is TRBJ1-2; no clear D gene. Germline V lookup: CDR1 MNHNS, CDR2 SASEGT. The CDR3 has 13 amino acids. V was shortened by 0 bases and J by 4 bases, with 6 bases between the two germline ends. The CDR3 DNA sequence: TGTGCCAGCAGTGAAGCTGGGAGCTATGGCTACACCTTC. It encodes CASSEAGSYGYTF.

The table lists this clone with a count of one. This chain connects TRBV6-5 to TRBJ1-6, with 8 bases that match TRBD1. Germline loops: CDR1 MNHEY, CDR2 SVGAGI. The CDR3 is 12 residues long. The V gene end was trimmed by 6 bases and the J gene end by 14 bases; junction bases not matched to a gene: 6. The chain's CDR3 is CASSLQGVSLHF. In DNA, the CDR3 is TGTGCCAGCAGCCTACAGGGGGTTTCCCTCCACTTT.

This chain joins TRBV27 and TRBJ2-7; no reliable D call. The CDR3 has 13 amino acids. CDR1 and CDR2 from the germline V gene are MNHEY and SMNVEV (reference sequence). V lost 7 bases and J 4 bases, leaving 14 bases between the germline ends. In DNA, the CDR3 is TGTGCCAGCACGTCGTCCCCCTCTTACGAGCAGTACTTC. It specifies CASTSSPSYEQYF.

V is TRBV28 and J is TRBJ2-7; the D gene is possibly TRBD2 (5 bases). Trimming shortened V by 5 bases and J by 6 bases, and 11 bases separated the two germline ends. Germline V gene data show CDR1 as MDHEN and CDR2 as SYDVKM. The CDR3 is made up of 12 amino acids. CDR3: CASSLPRVEQYF. In DNA, the CDR3 is TGTGCCAGCAGTCTACCGCGGGTCGAGCAGTACTTC. Based on the CDR3 plus reference TRBV28 and TRBJ2-7, the full variable domain is DVKVTQSSRYLVKRTGEKVFLECVQDMDHENMFWYRQDPGLGLRLIYFSYDVKMKEKGDIPEGYSVSREKKERFSLILESASTNQTSMYLCASSLPRVEQYFGPGTRLTVT.

This clone showed up just once. One junction end does not reproduce the germline sequence, and a read error may be involved. The rearrangement joins TRBV28 to TRBJ1-4; TRBD1 agrees at 7 bases. This CDR3 spans 12 amino acids. Germline CDR1 is MDHEN and CDR2 is SYDVKM. CDR3 region: CASSLSGTAPVF. The CDR3 DNA sequence: TGTGCCAGCAGTTTATCAGGGACAGCCCCGGTTTTT.

This chain uses TRBV30 with TRBJ2-7, with D perhaps TRBD1 (6 bases). CDR3 length: 14 amino acids. V dropped 2 bases and J dropped 1 base, with 12 bases sitting between them. Germline V CDR1 and CDR2: GTSNPN, SVGIG (reference sequence). DNA of the CDR3: TGTGCCTGGAGTATAGGCGGACAGTCCTACGAGCAGTACTTC. Amino acid sequence: CAWSIGGQSYEQYF.